This record concerns one T cell receptor (beta chain) sequence. The data are from a study of blood T cell repertoires in COVID-19. On the study more broadly: Acute-phase and convalescent COVID-19 samples originated in the United States, Italy and Spain. PBMCs, B-cell-depleted T cells, or T cells provided the cDNA or gDNA that made up the material.

Profiling relied on immunoSEQ multiplex PCR, and the TCRdb table lists in-frame clones only, not all of them. The sample shows around 200,000 clones, about 87% of them seen only once. The CDR3 totals 14 residues. Germline trimming cut 2 bases from V and 7 bases from J; bases unmatched to any gene: 7. Germline values: CDR1 SEHNR, CDR2 FQNEAQ (reference sequence). This clonotype originated in a man aged 18 to 30 with active or convalescent COVID-19. The specimen sequenced was peripheral blood. J is TRBJ1-1 and V is TRBV7-9; 7 nucleotides agree with TRBD1. The CDR3 loop is CASSLTGTELEAFF. CDR3 nucleotides: TGTGCCAGCAGCTTAACGGGGACAGAACTTGAAGCTTTCTTT.